Following are 12 T cell receptor beta chains from one sample sequenced in a study of neurological immune-mediated disorders. TCRdb independently ran MiXCR on the 5' RACE reads; one entry per CDR3 protein. The sample lists over 35,000 distinct CDR3 sequences, 9.5% to 15% occurring once. Sequencing used PBMCs. The source of these receptors is a female donor in good health.

Many counts were recorded for this clonotype. This sequence joins TRBV12-3 or TRBV12-4 and TRBJ1-3; D gene ambiguous. The length of the CDR3 is 14 residues. Deletions cut 8 bases from V and 4 bases from J, with 15 bases between. The CDR3 region has the DNA TGTGCCAGCGGAGATAATCTCTCCGGAAACACCATATATTTT. Protein: CASGDNLSGNTIYF.

This clonotype was picked up a small number of times. The chain couples TRBV29-1 to TRBJ2-7; 7 bases agree with TRBD1. The CDR3 spans 14 residues. Germline CDR1 is SQVTM and CDR2 is ANQGSEA. The V gene end was trimmed by 4 bases and the J gene end by 0 bases; junction bases not matched to a gene: 6. The CDR3 protein is CSVVGQSSSYEQYF. The DNA for the CDR3 is TGCAGCGTTGTGGGACAGTCGAGCTCCTACGAGCAGTACTTC.

This clonotype appeared many times. The chain is built from TRBV6-5 and TRBJ1-4; D remains ambiguous. V dropped 9 bases and J dropped 6 bases, with 14 bases sitting between them. Germline V CDR1 and CDR2: MNHEY, SVGAGI. The CDR3 totals 13 residues. CDR3 protein: CASIDPTDEKLFF. CDR3 nucleotides: TGTGCCAGTATAGATCCGACGGATGAAAAACTGTTTTTT.

This clonotype was recorded many times. The rearrangement joins TRBV5-1 to TRBJ2-5, with D tentatively TRBD2 (7 bases). V was cut by 0 bases and J by 4 bases, with 13 bases left in between. The CDR3 is 15 residues long. The germline V gene encodes CDR1 SGHRS and CDR2 YFSETQ. CDR3 sequence: CASSLEGGRGETQYF. For the CDR3, the DNA is TGCGCCAGCAGCTTGGAGGGGGGGAGGGGAGAGACCCAGTACTTC. The whole variable domain, remainder taken from reference TRBV5-1 and TRBJ2-5, is KAGVTQTPRYLIKTRGQQVTLSCSPISGHRSVSWYQQTPGQGLQFLFEYFSETQRNKGNFPGRFSGRQFSNSRSEMNVSTLELGDSALYLCASSLEGGRGETQYFGPGTRLLVL.

This clonotype occurred many times. V gene TRBV6-6 combines with J gene TRBJ2-7; 15 nucleotides line up with TRBD2. The CDR3 sequence is 16 residues long. V shed 6 bases and J 3 bases; nucleotides not matched to a gene: 6. The germline CDR1 and CDR2 sequences are MNHNY and SVGAGI (reference sequence). The CDR3 spells CASSRGTSGGNYEQYF. The CDR3 bases are TGTGCCAGCAGCCGCGGGACTAGCGGGGGGAACTACGAGCAGTACTTC.

This clonotype showed up just a few times. This chain joins TRBV28 and TRBJ1-2; no clear D gene. V dropped 3 bases and J dropped 0 bases, with 8 bases sitting between them. The CDR3 is 14 residues long. The germline CDR1 and CDR2 sequences are MDHEN and SYDVKM. The CDR3: CASSLAGTNYGYTF. CDR3 coding DNA: TGTGCCAGCAGTTTGGCCGGTACTAACTATGGCTACACCTTC.

This clonotype was counted many times. V gene TRBV5-1 combines with J gene TRBJ2-6; D remains ambiguous. Trimming took off 0 bases at V and 1 base at J, with 23 bases between the two ends. Germline values: CDR1 SGHRS, CDR2 YFSETQ. This CDR3 comprises 21 residues. The CDR3 is CASSLVVLSGGYPSGANVLTF. CDR3 DNA sequence: TGCGCCAGCAGCTTGGTTGTCTTGTCGGGCGGATACCCTTCTGGGGCCAACGTCCTGACTTTC. Together with reference TRBV5-1 and TRBJ2-6, the CDR3 gives the full variable domain: KAGVTQTPRYLIKTRGQQVTLSCSPISGHRSVSWYQQTPGQGLQFLFEYFSETQRNKGNFPGRFSGRQFSNSRSEMNVSTLELGDSALYLCASSLVVLSGGYPSGANVLTFGAGSRLTVL.

V gene TRBV24-1 combines with J gene TRBJ2-3, with D unresolved. The CDR3 has 14 residues. Germline lookup yields CDR1 KGHDR and CDR2 SFDVKD. Trimming cost V 4 bases and J 4 bases, with 11 bases left between them. CDR3 residues: CATSDPLRPDTQYF. The CDR3 DNA reads as TGTGCCACCAGTGACCCGCTCCGCCCAGATACGCAGTATTTT.

Ten or more counts support this clonotype. The chain combines TRBV20-1 with TRBJ2-3; TRBD2 aligns across 7 bases. The CDR3 loop spans 15 amino acids. Germline V gene lookup returns CDR1 DFQATT and CDR2 SNEGSKA (reference sequence). V lost 4 bases to trimming and J lost 4 bases; unmatched junction nucleotides: 11. The CDR3 coding sequence is TGCAGTGCTACAGGACTAGTGGGAGGGCCAGATACGCAGTATTTT. It yields the protein CSATGLVGGPDTQYF.

This clonotype has just a few counts. The chain combines TRBV5-1 with TRBJ2-1; 7 bases are a match to TRBD2. Germline trimming cut 2 bases from V and 10 bases from J; bases unmatched to any gene: 3. Germline values: CDR1 SGHRS, CDR2 YFSETQ. The CDR3 loop spans 12 amino acids. CDR3 sequence reads: CASSFSSGEQFF. The CDR3 DNA reads as TGCGCCAGCAGCTTCTCTAGCGGAGAGCAGTTCTTC.

This clonotype came up many times. At one boundary the junction diverges from the germline segment, which might be a read error. The chain combines TRBV7-7 with TRBJ2-6; D might be TRBD1 or TRBD2, each matching 5 bases. The CDR3 is 16 residues long. The V gene's germline CDR1 is SSHAT and CDR2 FNYEAQ (reference sequence). CDR3 loop: CASSPGTVSGANVLTF. The CDR3 DNA reads TGTGCTAGCAGCCCCGGGACGGTCTCTGGGGCCAACGTCCTGACTTTC.

This clonotype was picked up many times. This chain joins TRBV5-1 and TRBJ1-2; no definite D call. The CDR3 sequence is 13 residues long. Between the trimmed V and J ends, which lost 4 bases and 4 bases, there was a span of 11 bases. Per germline, CDR1 SGHRS and CDR2 YFSETQ. CDR3 sequence (DNA): TGCGCCAGCAGCCAGGCGGGCCCCTATGGCTACACCTTC. Its translation: CASSQAGPYGYTF.